The present T cell receptor beta chain was sequenced within a study of Graves' ophthalmopathy and Graves' hyperthyroidism. This clonotype was observed at least ten times. The sequenced template was RNA, covering the TCR beta CDR3 region. Second-round multiplex PCR came after first-round RT-PCR with HTBI primers. TCRdb re-called the multiplex PCR reads with MiXCR, one entry per CDR3 protein. The sample has 1 million to 1.3 million distinct CDR3 sequences, roughly 35% seen once. The source is an adult man with Graves' hyperthyroidism. Material for sequencing was peripheral blood or thyroid tissue (not recorded which).

In DNA, the CDR3 is TGTGCCAGTAGTATATCGAGACAGGGGAACACTGAAGCTTTCTTT. Its protein product is CASSISRQGNTEAFF. The chain has TRBV19 and TRBJ1-1; 7 positions agree with TRBD1. The germline CDR1 and CDR2 sequences are LNHDA and SQIVND (reference sequence). There are 15 residues in the CDR3. The V and J ends lost 2 bases and 1 base, in that order; junction bases with no gene match: 4. Variable domain in full (rest from reference TRBV19 and TRBJ1-1): DGGITQSPKYLFRKEGQNVTLSCEQNLNHDAMYWYRQDPGQGLRLIYYSQIVNDFQKGDIAEGYSVSREKKESFPLTVTSAQKNPTAFYLCASSISRQGNTEAFFGQGTRLTVV.